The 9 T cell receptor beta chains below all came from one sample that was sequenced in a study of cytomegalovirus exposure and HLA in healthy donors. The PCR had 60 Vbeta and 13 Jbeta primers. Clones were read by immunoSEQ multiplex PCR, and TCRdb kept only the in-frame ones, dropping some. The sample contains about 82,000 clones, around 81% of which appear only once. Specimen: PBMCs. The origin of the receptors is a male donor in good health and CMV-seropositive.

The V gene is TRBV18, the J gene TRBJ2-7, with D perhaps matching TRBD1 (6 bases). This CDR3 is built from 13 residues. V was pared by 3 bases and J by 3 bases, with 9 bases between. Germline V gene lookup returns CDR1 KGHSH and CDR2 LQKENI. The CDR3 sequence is CASSPQGNYEQYF. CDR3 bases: TGTGCCAGCTCACCCCAGGGGAACTACGAGCAGTACTTC.

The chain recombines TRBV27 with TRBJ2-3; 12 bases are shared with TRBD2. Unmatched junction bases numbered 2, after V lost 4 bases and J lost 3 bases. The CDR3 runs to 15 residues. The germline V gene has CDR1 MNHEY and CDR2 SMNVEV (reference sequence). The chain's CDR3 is CASSSLAGGTDTQYF. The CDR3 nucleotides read TGTGCCAGCAGTTCCCTAGCGGGGGGGACAGATACGCAGTATTTT.

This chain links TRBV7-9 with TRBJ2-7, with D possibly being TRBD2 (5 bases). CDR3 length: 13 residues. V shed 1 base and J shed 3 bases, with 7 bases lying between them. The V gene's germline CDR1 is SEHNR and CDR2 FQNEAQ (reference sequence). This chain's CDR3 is CASSLDAGYEQYF. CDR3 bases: TGTGCCAGCAGCTTAGATGCGGGCTACGAGCAGTACTTC.

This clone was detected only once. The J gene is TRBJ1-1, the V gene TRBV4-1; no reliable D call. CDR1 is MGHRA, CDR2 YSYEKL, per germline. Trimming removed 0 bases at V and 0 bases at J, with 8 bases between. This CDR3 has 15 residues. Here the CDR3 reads CASSQEGGMNTEAFF. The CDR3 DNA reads TGCGCCAGCAGCCAAGAAGGAGGCATGAACACTGAAGCTTTCTTT.

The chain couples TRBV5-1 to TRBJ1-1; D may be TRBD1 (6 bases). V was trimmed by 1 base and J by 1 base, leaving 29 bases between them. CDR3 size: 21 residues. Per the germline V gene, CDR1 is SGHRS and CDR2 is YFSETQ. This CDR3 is CASSLLPWGGHQGLPNTEAFF. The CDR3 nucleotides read TGCGCCAGCAGCTTGTTACCATGGGGGGGACACCAAGGTCTTCCGAACACTGAAGCTTTCTTT.

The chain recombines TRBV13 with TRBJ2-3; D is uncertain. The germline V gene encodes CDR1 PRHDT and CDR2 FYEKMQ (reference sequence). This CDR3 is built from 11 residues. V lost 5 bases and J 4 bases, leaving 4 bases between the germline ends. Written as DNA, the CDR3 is TGTGCCAGCAGCCGCGCAGATACGCAGTATTTT. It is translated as CASSRADTQYF. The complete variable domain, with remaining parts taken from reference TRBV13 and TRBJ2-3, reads AAGVIQSPRHLIKEKRETATLKCYPIPRHDTVYWYQQGPGQDPQFLISFYEKMQSDKGSIPDRFSAQQFSDYHSELNMSSLELGDSALYFCASSRADTQYFGPGTRLTVL.

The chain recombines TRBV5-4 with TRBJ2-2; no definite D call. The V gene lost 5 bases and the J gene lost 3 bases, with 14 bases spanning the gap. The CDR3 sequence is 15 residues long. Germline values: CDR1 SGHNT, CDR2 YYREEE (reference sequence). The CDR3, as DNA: TGTGCCAGCAGTCAACCCCCCTCGGACACCGGGGAGCTGTTTTTT. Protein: CASSQPPSDTGELFF.

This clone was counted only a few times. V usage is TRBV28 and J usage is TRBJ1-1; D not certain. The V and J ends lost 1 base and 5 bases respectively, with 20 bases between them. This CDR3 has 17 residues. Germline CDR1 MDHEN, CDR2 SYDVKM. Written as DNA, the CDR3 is TGTGCCAGCAGTTTATCGTGGATCAGGTCGCCGGGAACTGAAGCTTTCTTT. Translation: CASSLSWIRSPGTEAFF.

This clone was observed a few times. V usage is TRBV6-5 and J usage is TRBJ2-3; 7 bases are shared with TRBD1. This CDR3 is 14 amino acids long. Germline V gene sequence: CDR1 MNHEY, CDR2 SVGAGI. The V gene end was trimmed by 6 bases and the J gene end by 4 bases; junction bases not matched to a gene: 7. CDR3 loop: CASSPDRASDTQYF. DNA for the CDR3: TGTGCCAGCAGCCCAGACAGGGCATCAGATACGCAGTATTTT.